Included here is one T cell receptor (beta chain) sequence, with context. As yet, its antigen is unknown. This entry belongs to a study of OX40 agonist ivuxolimab in advanced cancers. Study-level results: CD8+ T cells were the subset that, on average, had more expanded clones than CD4+. Antigen specificity was not determined for the expanded peripheral T cells.

Germline V CDR1 and CDR2: MGHRA, YSYEKL. The V end lost 4 bases, the J end lost 6 bases, and 18 bases lay between the germline ends. The CDR3 is made up of 15 amino acids. Clones were read by immunoSEQ multiplex PCR, and TCRdb kept only the in-frame ones, dropping some. The data show about 77,000 clones, with roughly 87% seen just once and roughly 5.8% held by the top ten. This TCR was sampled from an adult with an advanced solid tumor such as melanoma, head and neck, liver or kidney cancer. Specimen: CD4+ or CD8+ T cells sorted from blood, collected in a trial of the OX40 agonist ivuxolimab. The genes are TRBV4-1 and TRBJ1-2; D may be TRBD1 (6 bases). The CDR3 is CASSPEQGYGDGYTF. The CDR3 nucleotides are TGCGCCAGCAGCCCCGAACAGGGCTATGGGGATGGCTACACCTTC.